The rows below give T cell receptor beta chains drawn from one sample of a study of cytomegalovirus exposure and HLA in healthy donors. Generated by immunoSEQ multiplex PCR, the TCRdb table keeps only in-frame clones and is missing some. The sample shows about 220,000 clones, 82% of them seen only once. What was sequenced was PBMCs. These receptors all stem from a man aged 35 to 55 in good health and CMV-seropositive. Each CDR3 is given with its conserved first and last residue. D genes are given only for firm matches. Clone size is stated in some rows and not others, as once, few, many or a class when expanded.

15	TRBV7-8	TRBJ1-2	NA	TRBD1	TGTGCCAGCAGCTTACGGACAGGGCAGGGCTATGGCTACACCTTC	CASSLRTGQGYGYTF
14	TRBV2	TRBJ2-6	NA	NA	TGTGCCAGCAGGGTGTTAGCTGGGGCCAACGTCCTGACTTTC	CASRVLAGANVLTF
15	TRBV7-9	TRBJ2-2	few	NA	TGTGCCAGCATCTTACCAGAAAAGAACACCGGGGAGCTGTTTTTT	CASILPEKNTGELFF
14	TRBV2	TRBJ2-6	NA	NA	TGTGCCAGCAGTTTGGGAGATGGGGCCAACGTCCTGACTTTC	CASSLGDGANVLTF
14	TRBV7-9	TRBJ1-4	few	NA	TGTGCCAGCAGCTTAGCGGCGGATGCCGAAAAACTGTTTTTT	CASSLAADAEKLFF
16	TRBV4-2	TRBJ2-1	few	NA	TGTGCCAGCAGCTTCCCGACTAGGGCCTCCTACAATGAGCAGTTCTTC	CASSFPTRASYNEQFF
14	TRBV6-5	TRBJ2-3	NA	TRBD2	TGTGCCAGCAGGCAACTAGCGGGCACAGATACGCAGTATTTT	CASRQLAGTDTQYF
13	TRBV5-4	TRBJ1-5	NA	NA	TGTGCCAGCAGCTCAGGGGAGCGGCAGCCCCAGCATTTT	CASSSGERQPQHF
15	TRBV6-5	TRBJ2-4	few	TRBD2	TGTGCCAGCAGTATGGGCGGGAGCGGGCAAAACATTCAGTACTTC	CASSMGGSGQNIQYF
17	TRBV4-1	TRBJ1-4	few	NA	TGCGCCAGCAGCCAAGGCGTTTTCGGGGGGCTGGACGAAAAACTGTTTTTT	CASSQGVFGGLDEKLFF
15	TRBV27	TRBJ1-2	NA	TRBD1	TGTGCCAGCAAAGGGGCCGGGACAGGAGACTATGGCTACACCTTC	CASKGAGTGDYGYTF
15	TRBV5-1	TRBJ1-4	NA	TRBD1	TGCGCCAGCAGCTTGGACCCCAGGGGGCTTGAAAAACTGTTTTTT	CASSLDPRGLEKLFF
16	TRBV5-8	TRBJ1-2	NA	NA	TGTGCCAGCAGCTTGACCTACCTCGCCGCCCAGGGAGGCTACACCTTC	CASSLTYLAAQGGYTF
13	TRBV7-9	TRBJ2-1	NA	NA	TGTGCCAGCAGCCCCCTGGGGAGCGATGAGCAGTTCTTC	CASSPLGSDEQFF
16	TRBV2	TRBJ2-3	NA	TRBD1	TGTGCCAGCAGTGACGCCGGGACAGGTTACACAGATACGCAGTATTTT	CASSDAGTGYTDTQYF
14	TRBV29-1	TRBJ1-2	NA	NA	TGCAGCGTTGAAGATCGTAGACAGGATAATGGCTACACCTTC	CSVEDRRQDNGYTF
13	TRBV5-8	TRBJ1-5	NA	NA	TGTGCCAGCTCGTGGCAGGGCTATCAGCCCCAGCATTTT	CASSWQGYQPQHF
15	TRBV7-9	TRBJ2-5	NA	NA	TGTGCCAGCAGCCCCAGGATAGCGCGCCAAGAGACCCAGTACTTC	CASSPRIARQETQYF
11	TRBV29-1	TRBJ1-5	few	NA	TGCAGCGTTGACCTCAAAGGGGCCCAGCATTTT	CSVDLKGAQHF
15	TRBV27	TRBJ2-2	NA	TRBD2	TGTGCCAGCAACTTAGCGGGAGGTTGGACCGGGGAGCTGTTTTTT	CASNLAGGWTGELFF
15	TRBV6-5	TRBJ1-4	NA	NA	TGTGCCAGCAGGGGAACCGGAAGGGGTAATGAAAAACTGTTTTTT	CASRGTGRGNEKLFF
16	TRBV6-1	TRBJ2-1	many	TRBD1	TGTGCCAGCAGTGGGCTGGGGACAGGTTATTACAATGAGCAGTTCTTC	CASSGLGTGYYNEQFF
11	TRBV29-1	TRBJ1-4	NA	TRBD1	TGCAGCGTTGAAATGGGACAGAAACTGTTTTTT	CSVEMGQKLFF
14	TRBV18	TRBJ1-1	NA	NA	TGTGCCAGCTCACCACTCCCCCAGGCCAACGAAGCTTTCTTT	CASSPLPQANEAFF
15	TRBV4-2	TRBJ2-7	NA	TRBD1	TGTGCCAGCAGCCGGGGCCGGGACAGGGTGGGGGAGCAGTACTTC	CASSRGRDRVGEQYF
16	TRBV13	TRBJ1-1	NA	NA	TGTGCCAGCAGCTCGGGGATTACAGGGATGAACACTGAAGCTTTCTTT	CASSSGITGMNTEAFF
16	TRBV29-1	TRBJ1-3	NA	TRBD1	TGCAGCGTTGAACGGGACAGAGCTCTCTCTGGAAACACCATATATTTT	CSVERDRALSGNTIYF
18	TRBV30	TRBJ2-6	NA	NA	TGTGCCTGGAATGACTGGGAAGGGGGTTTCTCTGGGGCCAACGTCCTGACTTTC	CAWNDWEGGFSGANVLTF
15	TRBV7-2	TRBJ2-1	NA	TRBD2	TGTGCCAGCACGTTTGGCGGGAGGGCCTCGGATGAGCAGTTCTTC	CASTFGGRASDEQFF
15	TRBV7-9	TRBJ1-3	NA	TRBD1	TGTGCCAGCAGCTCCTCGGGACAGGTGGTTGACACCATATATTTT	CASSSSGQVVDTIYF
17	TRBV7-3	TRBJ2-1	NA	TRBD2	TGTGCCAGCAGCTTAACCTCCTTAGCGGGAGACTACAATGAGCAGTTCTTC	CASSLTSLAGDYNEQFF
14	TRBV5-1	TRBJ1-4	once	NA	TGCGCCAGCAGCTTGGCGGGGGTTAGCGAAAAACTGTTTTTT	CASSLAGVSEKLFF
14	TRBV5-1	TRBJ1-1	NA	NA	TGCGCCAGCAGCTTTGGGGGGGCTAGCACTGAAGCTTTCTTT	CASSFGGASTEAFF
14	TRBV5-6	TRBJ1-3	NA	NA	TGTGCCAGCAGCTTCCAGGCCTCTGGAAACACCATATATTTT	CASSFQASGNTIYF
14	TRBV5-6	TRBJ1-4	NA	TRBD1	TGTGCCAGCAGCTTGGGGGGGACAGTCCCCCATGTGTTTTTT	CASSLGGTVPHVFF
14	TRBV7-9	TRBJ1-5	NA	TRBD1	TGTGCCAGCAGCATTGGGACAGGGATACAGCCCCAGCATTTT	CASSIGTGIQPQHF
14	TRBV7-9	TRBJ2-7	NA	NA	TGTGCCAGCAGCGGGTCCGGGACACCCTACGAGCAGTACTTC	CASSGSGTPYEQYF
17	TRBV9	TRBJ1-1	NA	NA	TGTGCCAGCAGCGTGGGAACAGGGAGGGGGATGAACACTGAAGCTTTCTTT	CASSVGTGRGMNTEAFF
16	TRBV11-2	TRBJ1-4	NA	NA	TGTGCCAGCAGCTTAGGTGCTGCACAGGGTCGGGAAAAACTGTTTTTT	CASSLGAAQGREKLFF
16	TRBV28	TRBJ2-3	NA	TRBD1	TGTGCCAGCAACTCACCGGGACAGGGGAGCACAGATACGCAGTATTTT	CASNSPGQGSTDTQYF
17	TRBV12-5	TRBJ2-3	NA	TRBD2	TGTGCTAGTGGTTTTCCCGCTAGCGGGAGAATCACAGATACGCAGTATTTT	CASGFPASGRITDTQYF
14	TRBV7-6	TRBJ2-5	NA	TRBD1	TGTGCCAGCAGCGTCCGGGACAGACAAGAAACCCAGTACTTC	CASSVRDRQETQYF
16	TRBV19	TRBJ2-1	NA	NA	TGTGCCAGTAGTATAGGGACGGGAGCCTCCTACAATGAGCAGTTCTTC	CASSIGTGASYNEQFF
16	TRBV5-1	TRBJ1-1	NA	TRBD1	TGCGCCAGCAGCTCCGGGACAGGGGGCGCGGGAACTGAAGCTTTCTTT	CASSSGTGGAGTEAFF
16	TRBV7-9	TRBJ2-3	few	NA	TGTGCCAGCAGCTCCACTTATTGGTCCAGCACAGATACGCAGTATTTT	CASSSTYWSSTDTQYF
15	TRBV7-7	TRBJ2-5	NA	NA	TGTGCTAGCAGCTTAGTCGGGGTCCCAAAAGAGACCCAGTACTTC	CASSLVGVPKETQYF
17	TRBV5-4	TRBJ1-3	NA	NA	TGTGCCAGCAGCTTTGGCAGCCGGACAGTACAAGGAAACACCATATATTTT	CASSFGSRTVQGNTIYF
16	TRBV7-9	TRBJ2-1	NA	NA	TGTGCCAGCAGCTTAGAGGTGGGAGGAAGGATGAATGAGCAGTTCTTC	CASSLEVGGRMNEQFF
15	TRBV6-5	TRBJ2-7	few	NA	TGTGCCAGCAGCCTAGGAGGGGGGGTCTCCTACGAGCAGTACTTC	CASSLGGGVSYEQYF